Each of the 26 T cell receptor beta chains below was sequenced from the same sample in a study of shared clonotypes between healthy human individuals. The table came from immunoSEQ multiplex PCR; TCRdb's copy has only in-frame clones and leaves some out. The table has millions of clones, 85% to 95% seen once. Specimen: naive CD4+ T cells sorted from blood. As for subset: CD45RA+ positively selected. Source of these receptors: a man younger than 30 in good health.

This chain links TRBV2 with TRBJ2-3; perhaps TRBD2 as D (5 bases). V was clipped by 3 bases and J by 2 bases, with 12 bases between them. The CDR3 runs 15 residues. CDR1 SNHLY and CDR2 FYNNEI come from the germline V gene. CDR3 protein: CASSDLGVNTDTQYF. Written as DNA, the CDR3 is TGTGCCAGCAGTGACCTCGGGGTAAACACAGATACGCAGTATTTT.

CDR3 sequence reads: CAINTARTDTQYF. The CDR3 region has the DNA TGTGCCATCAATACGGCCCGCACAGATACGCAGTATTTT. The chain joins TRBV10-3 to TRBJ2-3; no firm D call. The CDR3 is 13 amino acids. V was shortened by 7 bases and J by 1 base, with 9 bases between the two germline ends. The germline V gene encodes CDR1 ENHRY and CDR2 SYGVKD.

V gene TRBV15 combines with J gene TRBJ1-5; maybe TRBD1 (6 bases). The CDR3 spans 15 residues. Per germline, CDR1 LNHNV and CDR2 YYDKDF (reference sequence). Deletions cut 0 bases from V and 8 bases from J, with 14 bases between. The chain's CDR3 is CATSREGIQGKPQHF. DNA for the CDR3: TGTGCCACCAGCAGAGAGGGGATACAGGGAAAGCCCCAGCATTTT.

V is TRBV5-1 and J is TRBJ2-3; D is undetermined. Looked up from germline, CDR1 is SGHRS and CDR2 is YFSETQ. The germline V and J ends were trimmed by 5 bases and 0 bases, with 7 bases remaining between them. The CDR3 length is 13 residues. The CDR3 protein is CASRLGSTDTQYF. Written as DNA, the CDR3 is TGCGCCAGCAGGCTGGGCAGCACAGATACGCAGTATTTT.

The chain links TRBV10-3 to TRBJ1-2; D may be TRBD1 (6 bases). V was clipped by 10 bases and J by 8 bases, with 20 bases between them. CDR3 length: 13 amino acids. Germline CDR1 ENHRY, CDR2 SYGVKD. The CDR3 DNA reads TGTGCCACCCACTCAGGGGAAGGAGTAGGCTACACCTTC. It is translated as CATHSGEGVGYTF.

The gene calls are TRBV2 and TRBJ2-7, with TRBD1 matching 9 bases. CDR1 SNHLY and CDR2 FYNNEI come from the germline V gene. This CDR3 region has 16 residues. V dropped 6 bases and J dropped 2; count of bases not matched to a gene: 11. This CDR3 is CASSLEGTGLTYEQYF. The DNA for the CDR3 is TGTGCCAGCAGCCTCGAAGGGACAGGGCTTACCTACGAGCAGTACTTC.

The rearrangement joins TRBV21-1 to TRBJ2-7; TRBD2 was called by the table and not checked on the DNA. TRBV21-1 is labeled a pseudogene. The CDR3 contains 17 residues. CDR3 DNA sequence: TGTGCCAGCAGCAAAAATCCCCCGCTAGCGCTTATCTACGAGCAGTACTTC. It encodes CASSKNPPLALIYEQYF.

V and J are TRBV27 and TRBJ1-6; D possibly corresponds to TRBD1 (6 bases). The CDR3 extends over 18 amino acids. V was cut by 1 base and J by 0 bases, with 13 bases left in between. Germline V gene data show CDR1 as MNHEY and CDR2 as SMNVEV (reference sequence). In nucleotides, the CDR3 is TGTGCCAGCAGTTTATTGGGGGCGGCAGCCTCCTATAATTCACCCCTCCACTTT. It codes for CASSLLGAAASYNSPLHF.

The V gene is TRBV27, the J gene TRBJ1-2; no clear D. This CDR3 has 11 residues. CDR1 and CDR2 (germline): MNHEY, SMNVEV (reference sequence). Trimming stripped 4 bases from V and 13 bases from J, with 13 bases between. In DNA form, the CDR3 reads TGTGCCAGCAGTTCAATCGGTATTTTCACCTTC. It yields the protein CASSSIGIFTF.

This chain links TRBV5-6 with TRBJ2-3; 8 bases fit TRBD2. Losses at the gene ends were 4 bases for V and 4 bases for J; bases not matched to a gene: 8. Per germline, CDR1 SGHDT and CDR2 YYEEEE. The CDR3 is 15 residues long. The chain's CDR3 is CASSGGLVRADTQYF. The CDR3 region has the DNA TGTGCCAGCAGCGGGGGACTAGTCCGGGCAGATACGCAGTATTTT.

A single count supports this clone. The rearrangement uses TRBV6-5 and TRBJ1-1; a possible D gene is TRBD1 (6 bases). The CDR3 spans 14 residues. Germline V gene lookup returns CDR1 MNHEY and CDR2 SVGAGI. V was trimmed by 6 bases and J by 5 bases, leaving 16 bases between them. The CDR3: CASRQTGFGTEAFF. As DNA, the CDR3 is TGTGCCAGCAGACAAACAGGGTTCGGGACTGAAGCTTTCTTT.

V gene TRBV5-1 combines with J gene TRBJ2-4, with TRBD2 matching 8 bases. V lost 4 bases, J lost 0 bases, and 15 bases stayed unmatched. CDR3 length: 19 residues. Germline CDR1 SGHRS, CDR2 YFSETQ. The CDR3 nucleotides read TGCGCCAGCAGCGCGGGACTAGAGTTTTCGGGCCCAGCCAAAAACATTCAGTACTTC. Its protein product is CASSAGLEFSGPAKNIQYF. Variable domain in full (rest from reference TRBV5-1 and TRBJ2-4): KAGVTQTPRYLIKTRGQQVTLSCSPISGHRSVSWYQQTPGQGLQFLFEYFSETQRNKGNFPGRFSGRQFSNSRSEMNVSTLELGDSALYLCASSAGLEFSGPAKNIQYFGAGTRLSVL.

This chain uses TRBV19 with TRBJ1-2, with unresolved D. Germline V gene lookup returns CDR1 LNHDA and CDR2 SQIVND (reference sequence). Trimming took 6 bases from V and 0 from J, leaving 8 bases between them. CDR3 length: 13 amino acids. The CDR3 coding sequence is TGTGCCAGTAGGAGGAAATCTAACTATGGCTACACCTTC. This translates into CASRRKSNYGYTF. Drawing the rest from reference TRBV19 and TRBJ1-2, the complete variable domain is DGGITQSPKYLFRKEGQNVTLSCEQNLNHDAMYWYRQDPGQGLRLIYYSQIVNDFQKGDIAEGYSVSREKKESFPLTVTSAQKNPTAFYLCASRRKSNYGYTFGSGTRLTVV.

The genes are TRBV4-2 and TRBJ2-7, with a weak D call TRBD2 (5 bases). The germline V gene encodes CDR1 LGHNA and CDR2 YNFKEQ. The V gene lost 1 base and the J gene lost 6 bases, with 16 bases spanning the gap. The CDR3 spans 15 residues. The CDR3: CASSQARGGDSEQYF. The CDR3 nucleotides read TGTGCCAGCAGCCAAGCCCGGGGTGGAGACTCCGAGCAGTACTTC.

This chain uses TRBV5-4 with TRBJ1-1, with D possibly being TRBD1 (5 bases). The CDR3 sequence is 13 residues long. V lost 0 bases to trimming and J lost 6 bases, with 9 bases between them. The germline V gene encodes CDR1 SGHNT and CDR2 YYREEE (reference sequence). The CDR3 nucleotides are TGTGCCAGCAGCTTGGTAGGGGCCCCTGAAGCTTTCTTT. Translation: CASSLVGAPEAFF.

The V call is TRBV7-8, the J call TRBJ1-3; D is unresolved. Trimming left V 5 bases short and J 4 bases short, with 15 bases between. Germline V gene data show CDR1 as SGHVS and CDR2 as FQNEAQ. The CDR3 is 15 amino acids. The CDR3 reads CASSPGGLRGNTIYF. CDR3 sequence (DNA): TGTGCCAGCAGCCCAGGTGGACTGAGAGGAAACACCATATATTTT.

The chain is built from TRBV10-3 and TRBJ1-2; a possible D gene is TRBD1 (5 bases). Germline V gene lookup returns CDR1 ENHRY and CDR2 SYGVKD. V lost 5 bases and J lost 2, with 15 bases in between. CDR3 length equals 15 residues. The CDR3 DNA is TGTGCCATCAGTAACATGGGACCCGAGAACTATGGCTACACCTTC. Translating gives CAISNMGPENYGYTF.

Concerning this clone itself: The same CDR3 also results from other DNA sequences found in this sample. The chain is built from TRBV19 and TRBJ1-5, with D possibly TRBD1 on 5 matching bases. V dropped 6 bases and J dropped 2 bases, with 8 bases sitting between them. The CDR3 runs 13 residues. Per the germline V gene, CDR1 is LNHDA and CDR2 is SQIVND (reference sequence). CDR3 nucleotides: TGTGCCAGTAGCGCGACAGGCAATCAGCCCCAGCATTTT. Amino acid sequence: CASSATGNQPQHF.

The chain recombines TRBV7-2 with TRBJ2-3, with D perhaps matching TRBD2 (6 bases). Germline V gene sequence: CDR1 SGHTA, CDR2 FQGNSA. The CDR3 loop spans 16 amino acids. Trimming shortened V by 5 bases and J by 6 bases, and 21 bases separated the two germline ends. CDR3 coding DNA: TGTGCCAGCAGCCGACTCTCAGCGGGTGGTCGCGATACGCAGTATTTT. Protein sequence: CASSRLSAGGRDTQYF. The whole variable domain, filled in from reference TRBV7-2 and TRBJ2-3, reads GAGVSQSPSNKVTEKGKDVELRCDPISGHTALYWYRQSLGQGLEFLIYFQGNSAPDKSGLPSDRFSAERTGGSVSTLTIQRTQQEDSAVYLCASSRLSAGGRDTQYFGPGTRLTVL.

This sequence joins TRBV11-2 and TRBJ1-3, with D perhaps TRBD1 (5 bases). Trimming shortened V by 3 bases and J by 0 bases, and 9 bases separated the two germline ends. CDR3 length equals 15 residues. Germline V gene sequence: CDR1 SGHAT, CDR2 FQNNGV. CDR3 bases: TGTGCCAGCAGCTTGGGACGGAACTCTGGAAACACCATATATTTT. Protein sequence: CASSLGRNSGNTIYF.

V usage is TRBV19 and J usage is TRBJ1-3; D gene unclear. CDR1 LNHDA and CDR2 SQIVND come from the germline V gene (reference sequence). The CDR3 has 15 residues. V was trimmed by 7 bases and J by 0 bases, leaving 13 bases between them. In DNA form, the CDR3 reads TGTGCCAGTAAGGACGACGGCTACTCTGGAAACACCATATATTTT. Its protein product is CASKDDGYSGNTIYF.

This clone is a singleton in its sample. CDR3: CASSQGNRLEKLFF. The CDR3 bases are TGTGCCAGCAGCCAGGGAAATCGGCTTGAAAAACTGTTTTTT. The gene calls are TRBV7-2 and TRBJ1-4; D is possibly TRBD1 (5 bases). Trimming removed 5 bases at V and 7 bases at J, with 14 bases between. The germline CDR1 and CDR2 sequences are SGHTA and FQGNSA. The CDR3 spans 14 residues. Looking up the rest from reference TRBV7-2 and TRBJ1-4 gives the full variable domain: GAGVSQSPSNKVTEKGKDVELRCDPISGHTALYWYRQSLGQGLEFLIYFQGNSAPDKSGLPSDRFSAERTGGSVSTLTIQRTQQEDSAVYLCASSQGNRLEKLFFGSGTQLSVL.

CDR3 sequence: CASSLMTGPVNTEAFF. For the CDR3, the DNA is TGTGCCAGCAGTTTAATGACAGGGCCGGTCAACACTGAAGCTTTCTTT. The genes are TRBV28 and TRBJ1-1, with 7 bases matching TRBD1. Germline values: CDR1 MDHEN, CDR2 SYDVKM. The CDR3 sequence is 16 residues long. V lost 2 bases to trimming and J lost 2 bases; unmatched junction nucleotides: 8.

This rearrangement joins TRBV6-5 to TRBJ2-2, with D hard to call. The V gene's germline CDR1 is MNHEY and CDR2 SVGAGI. Trimming removed 2 bases at V and 0 bases at J, with 10 bases between. There are 16 residues in the CDR3. This CDR3 reads CASSYELPSNTGELFF. CDR3 DNA sequence: TGTGCCAGCAGTTACGAGCTCCCCTCGAACACCGGGGAGCTGTTTTTT.

The J gene is TRBJ1-2, the V gene TRBV19; 8 nucleotides agree with TRBD1. CDR1 is LNHDA, CDR2 SQIVND, per germline (reference sequence). This CDR3 region has 15 residues. V lost 5 bases to trimming and J lost 3 bases; unmatched junction nucleotides: 8. The CDR3 nucleotides are TGTGCCAGTAGTGCGACGACAGGGGCTCACTATGGCTACACCTTC. Encoded protein: CASSATTGAHYGYTF.

The rearrangement links TRBV15 to TRBJ1-6; possibly TRBD1 for D (5 bases). Germline CDR1 reads LNHNV; CDR2 reads YYDKDF (reference sequence). The CDR3 sequence is 17 residues long. The V gene lost 0 bases and the J gene lost 7 bases, with 16 bases spanning the gap. The CDR3: CATSRDSVRGANSPLHF. As DNA, the CDR3 is TGTGCCACCAGCAGAGATTCGGTGAGGGGCGCAAATTCACCCCTCCACTTT.